A single sample is the source of the 9 T cell receptor beta chains below, sequenced in a study of T cell responses to AZD1222 COVID-19 vaccine (TCRdb year 2021). Preparation of the library involved the immunoSEQ multiplex PCR assay. Imported from immuneACCESS, the table was reduced by TCRdb to in-frame sequences with V and J called. These copies leave out some clones; in studies compared against another copy, an unresolved V gene accounts for under half, and the cause of the remainder is not known. The sample table contains 150,000 or so clones; only one count was recorded for more than 85% of them. The ten largest clones capture more than 3.5% of the sample. The time point label, as the study defines it: baseline before first vaccination. This specimen was peripheral blood, taken on day 0 of AZD1222 vaccination. The origin of the receptors is an adult in good health.

This clone was picked up one time. The chain has TRBV5-6 and TRBJ2-7; 12 positions agree with TRBD2. Germline CDR1 is SGHDT and CDR2 is YYEEEE. There are 17 residues in the CDR3. Trimming took 3 bases from V and 4 from J; bases not matched to a gene: 11. CDR3 residues: CASSSGGLAGGPYEQYF. The CDR3 DNA reads as TGTGCCAGCAGCTCCGGGGGGCTAGCGGGAGGGCCGTACGAGCAGTACTTC.

The chain is built from TRBV7-2 and TRBJ2-7; possible D gene TRBD2, 5 bases. V lost 3 bases and J lost 3, with 9 bases in between. CDR1 and CDR2 from the germline V gene are SGHTA and FQGNSA. This CDR3 contains 13 residues. The CDR3 protein is CASSFIGIYEQYF. The DNA of the CDR3 is TGTGCCAGCAGCTTTATCGGGATCTACGAGCAGTACTTC.

This clone was picked up one time. The chain couples TRBV2 to TRBJ2-2; D possibly corresponds to TRBD2 (5 bases). Trimming removed 8 bases from V and 7 bases from J, with 17 bases in between. CDR1 is SNHLY, CDR2 FYNNEI, per germline. This CDR3 has 14 amino acids. As DNA, the CDR3 is TGTGCCAGCGGACTCTCGGGGAATATCGGGGAGCTGTTTTTT. Translating gives CASGLSGNIGELFF. Looking up the rest from reference TRBV2 and TRBJ2-2 gives the full variable domain: EPEVTQTPSHQVTQMGQEVILRCVPISNHLYFYWYRQILGQKVEFLVSFYNNEISEKSEIFDDQFSVERPDGSNFTLKIRSTKLEDSAMYFCASGLSGNIGELFFGEGSRLTVL.

A single count supports this clone. This chain connects TRBV10-1 to TRBJ2-2; D is unclear. The V gene lost 2 bases and the J gene lost 4 bases, with 5 bases spanning the gap. There are 13 residues in the CDR3. Germline CDR1 reads WNHNN; CDR2 reads SYGVQD (reference sequence). DNA for the CDR3: TGCGCCAGCAGTGAGAGGGCCACCGGGGAGCTGTTTTTT. It translates to CASSERATGELFF.

The rearrangement links TRBV6-5 to TRBJ1-2; D uncertain. The V end was cut by 2 bases, the J end by 2 bases, with 12 bases between. The CDR3 has 15 amino acids. Germline CDR1 reads MNHEY; CDR2 reads SVGAGI. DNA for the CDR3: TGTGCCAGCAGTTACGGCCTTGAGGGAAACTATGGCTACACCTTC. This sequence encodes CASSYGLEGNYGYTF.

V and J are TRBV14 and TRBJ2-1; D unresolved. V was shortened by 0 bases and J by 12 bases, with 12 bases between the two germline ends. The CDR3 covers 13 residues. Germline CDR1 is SGHDN and CDR2 is FVKESK. In DNA, the CDR3 is TGTGCCAGCAGCCAAGAACTTAATTCGGTGCAGTTCTTC. Encoded protein: CASSQELNSVQFF.

This clone was recorded once. The CDR3 is CASSYDKNQPQHF. In DNA form, the CDR3 reads TGTGCCAGCAGTTACGACAAGAATCAGCCCCAGCATTTT. The V call is TRBV6-4, the J call TRBJ1-5; D is unresolved. CDR3 length: 13 amino acids. V gave up 5 bases and J gave up 4 bases, with 9 bases separating them. Germline V gene lookup returns CDR1 MRHNA and CDR2 SNTAGT.

The chain is built from TRBV24-1 and TRBJ1-5; D not resolved. The CDR3 consists of 13 residues. In germline, CDR1 is KGHDR, CDR2 SFDVKD. Trimming stripped 4 bases from V and 1 base from J, with 4 bases between. CDR3 sequence: CATSEGSNQPQHF. Written as DNA, the CDR3 is TGTGCCACCAGTGAAGGAAGCAATCAGCCCCAGCATTTT.

This clone came up once. The J gene is TRBJ2-7, the V gene TRBV7-6, with 7 positions matching TRBD2. In germline, CDR1 is SGHVS, CDR2 FNYEAQ. This CDR3 has 15 amino acids. V shed 5 bases, J shed 3 bases, and the junction held 10 bases outside the gene matches. The CDR3 spells CASSLNSAGVYEQYF. The CDR3 bases are TGTGCCAGCAGCCTAAACTCGGCGGGAGTCTACGAGCAGTACTTC.